These 25 T cell receptor beta chains originate from one sample sequenced in a study of T cells in Graves' hyperthyroidism and ophthalmopathy. TCR beta CDR3 region amplification was performed from RNA transcripts. Carried out on the TCR CDR3, a first-round RT-PCR used the HTBI primer set. TCRdb ran MiXCR on the multiplex PCR reads and lists one entry per CDR3 protein. The top ten clones hold roughly 7.4% of a sample with around 450,000 distinct CDR3 sequences, 15% to 19% of them seen once. Material: blood. These receptor sequences come from a woman aged 18-29 years with Graves' hyperthyroidism.

As concerns this clonotype: This may be a read error: a much more frequent sequence differs by one nucleotide. V gene TRBV2 combines with J gene TRBJ1-4; D is ambiguous. Germline CDR1 and CDR2: SNHLY and FYNNEI. The CDR3 has 13 residues. The ends were cut back, 7 bases at V and 10 bases at J, with 16 bases in the middle. CDR3 bases: TGTGCCAGCAAAATGGGCAGGTGGAGAAAACTGTTTTTT. Its protein is CASKMGRWRKLFF.

At least ten counts were recorded for this clonotype. The chain recombines TRBV9 with TRBJ2-5; 7 nucleotides line up with TRBD1. Germline V gene sequence: CDR1 SGDLS, CDR2 YYNGEE. V gave up 3 bases and J gave up 1 base; unmatched junction bases: 12. The CDR3 is made up of 17 amino acids. DNA of the CDR3: TGTGCCAGCAGCGCCGTTGGGCGGGCAGGGGGCCAAGAGACCCAGTACTTC. This encodes CASSAVGRAGGQETQYF.

Many counts were recorded for this clonotype. The chain uses TRBV6-1 and TRBJ1-5; TRBD1 might be the D (5 bases). This CDR3 region has 13 residues. The V end lost 7 bases, the J end lost 7 bases, and 14 bases lay between the germline ends. CDR1 is MNHNS, CDR2 SASEGT, per germline. In DNA, the CDR3 is TGTGCCAGCAATCCAGGGTTGAGACAGCCCCAGCATTTT. This encodes CASNPGLRQPQHF.

The table lists this clonotype with many counts. This chain uses TRBV27 with TRBJ2-1; either TRBD1 or TRBD2 may fit D (5 bases each). Per germline, CDR1 MNHEY and CDR2 SMNVEV (reference sequence). The CDR3 runs to 15 residues. Trimming left V 5 bases short and J 5 bases short, with 16 bases between. CDR3 region: CASSPFRGADNEQFF. The DNA of the CDR3 is TGTGCCAGCAGTCCATTCCGAGGGGCCGACAATGAGCAGTTCTTC.

At least ten counts were recorded for this clonotype. The CDR3 is CARTISGHFYNEQFF. The CDR3 DNA reads TGTGCCAGAACCATCAGCGGACACTTCTACAATGAGCAGTTCTTC. This chain links TRBV6-1 with TRBJ2-1; D may correspond to TRBD1 or TRBD2 (5 bases each). V lost 9 bases and J lost 3, with 18 bases in between. This CDR3 is 15 amino acids long. From germline, CDR1 is MNHNS and CDR2 SASEGT.

Many counts were recorded for this clonotype. The chain is built from TRBV19 and TRBJ1-5; D is undetermined. Trimming stripped 5 bases from V and 0 bases from J, with 11 bases between. Germline-derived CDR1 and CDR2 are LNHDA and SQIVND (reference sequence). CDR3 length: 15 amino acids. The CDR3, as DNA: TGTGCCAGTAGTCCGCGGTCCGCTAGCAATCAGCCCCAGCATTTT. It translates to CASSPRSASNQPQHF.

This sequence joins TRBV2 and TRBJ1-2; tentatively, D is TRBD1 (5 bases). Per germline, CDR1 SNHLY and CDR2 FYNNEI. Trimming took off 1 base at V and 4 bases at J, with 10 bases between the two ends. The CDR3 is made up of 14 amino acids. The CDR3 loop reads CASSEVGGGYGYTF. Written as DNA, the CDR3 is TGTGCCAGCAGTGAAGTTGGGGGAGGCTATGGCTACACCTTC.

Many counts were recorded for this clonotype. The V call is TRBV7-6, the J call TRBJ2-7; TRBD2 matches 11 bases. CDR1 is SGHVS and CDR2 is FNYEAQ in the germline V gene. There are 14 residues in the CDR3. V lost 4 bases, J lost 6 bases, and 5 bases stayed unmatched. This CDR3 is CASSSIAGGREQYF. The CDR3 DNA reads as TGTGCCAGCAGCTCTATAGCGGGGGGGCGCGAGCAGTACTTC.

This clonotype was counted ten times or more. This chain joins TRBV4-2 and TRBJ2-5, with 10 bases identical to TRBD2. Unmatched junction bases numbered 2, after V lost 0 bases and J lost 4 bases. Germline-derived CDR1 and CDR2 are LGHNA and YNFKEQ. This CDR3 region has 15 residues. CDR3 coding DNA: TGTGCCAGCAGCCAAGAAGCGGGGGGGCCAGAGACCCAGTACTTC. Protein product: CASSQEAGGPETQYF.

This clonotype came up many times. The chain links TRBV5-1 to TRBJ1-1; TRBD1 aligns across 10 bases. CDR1 and CDR2 from the germline V gene are SGHRS and YFSETQ. The CDR3 contains 15 residues. The V gene end was trimmed by 3 bases and the J gene end by 4 bases; junction bases not matched to a gene: 6. As DNA, the CDR3 is TGCGCCAGCAGCTACGACAGGGGGCGCAGCACTGAAGCTTTCTTT. This sequence encodes CASSYDRGRSTEAFF.

The table lists this clonotype with many counts. The chain uses TRBV2 and TRBJ2-5; 12 bases are a match to TRBD2. V lost 6 bases to trimming and J lost 4 bases; unmatched junction nucleotides: 6. The CDR3 spans 15 residues. Germline values: CDR1 SNHLY, CDR2 FYNNEI. The DNA for the CDR3 is TGTGCCAGCAGGGCCACTAGCGGGGGGAGAGAGACCCAGTACTTC. Protein sequence: CASRATSGGRETQYF.

In its sample, this clonotype was seen many times. The chain uses TRBV11-3 and TRBJ1-1; D gene uncertain. This CDR3 comprises 14 residues. The germline gives CDR1 SGHNT, CDR2 YENEEA. Trimming removed 0 bases at V and 0 bases at J, with 5 bases between. Here the CDR3 DNA reads TGTGCCAGCAGCTTAGAACGTTTGAACACTGAAGCTTTCTTT. It translates to CASSLERLNTEAFF.

This clonotype was seen at least ten times. This chain uses TRBV29-1 with TRBJ2-5; D is possibly TRBD1 (5 bases). Trimming pared 1 base from V and 4 bases from J, leaving 10 bases between. The CDR3 totals 13 residues. CDR1 SQVTM and CDR2 ANQGSEA come from the germline V gene. The CDR3 loop is CSVEGGLGETQYF. CDR3 nucleotides: TGCAGCGTTGAAGGGGGCCTGGGAGAGACCCAGTACTTC.

This clonotype has just a few counts. This could be a read error, since a much larger clone is one nucleotide away. The chain carries TRBV7-8 and TRBJ1-2, with a tentative D call TRBD1 (5 bases). V lost 5 bases, J lost 0 bases, and 16 bases lay in between. The CDR3 extends over 16 amino acids. Looked up from germline, CDR1 is SGHVS and CDR2 is FQNEAQ. The CDR3 nucleotides read TGTGCCAGCAGCAAGCACAGTCGGGGGTCTAACTATGGCTACACCTTC. Translation: CASSKHSRGSNYGYTF. The entire variable domain, with the rest obtained from reference TRBV7-8 and TRBJ1-2, is as follows: GAGVSQSPRYKVAKRGQDVALRCDPISGHVSLFWYQQALGQGPEFLTYFQNEAQLDKSGLPSDRFFAERPEGSVSTLKIQRTQQEDSAVYLCASSKHSRGSNYGYTFGSGTRLTVV.

The V call is TRBV7-3, the J call TRBJ2-3; D unclear. V was clipped by 4 bases and J by 5 bases, with 7 bases between them. This CDR3 comprises 12 residues. Germline CDR1 is SGHTA and CDR2 is FQGTGA. The CDR3 sequence: CASSYQEDTQYF. DNA for the CDR3: TGTGCCAGCAGCTATCAAGAAGATACGCAGTATTTT.

This clonotype has a single count. The chain carries TRBV20-1 and TRBJ1-5, with D possibly being TRBD1 (5 bases). Trimming took 3 bases from V and 0 from J, leaving 12 bases between them. CDR1 DFQATT and CDR2 SNEGSKA come from the germline V gene (reference sequence). The CDR3 is 15 amino acids. The CDR3 sequence is CSASNGGSSNQPQHF. CDR3 in DNA: TGCAGTGCTAGTAACGGGGGGAGTAGCAATCAGCCCCAGCATTTT.

In this sample, this clonotype turned up a few times. The chain joins TRBV6-1 to TRBJ2-6; D call uncertain. Trimming cost V 6 bases and J 2 bases, with 17 bases left between them. The germline V gene has CDR1 MNHNS and CDR2 SASEGT. The CDR3 spans 17 residues. This CDR3 is CASSKTYGLTGANVLTF. CDR3 coding DNA: TGTGCCAGCAGCAAAACATATGGGTTAACTGGGGCCAACGTCCTGACTTTC.

This clonotype was detected many times. The V and J genes are TRBV5-6 and TRBJ2-1; a possible D gene is TRBD2 (6 bases). Trimming pared 3 bases from V and 1 base from J, leaving 23 bases between. CDR3 size: 19 residues. The germline CDR1 and CDR2 sequences are SGHDT and YYEEEE. The CDR3 coding sequence is TGTGCCAGCAGCTCATACAGCGGGCCCCATGCCGAATCCTACAATGAGCAGTTCTTC. Protein product: CASSSYSGPHAESYNEQFF.

This clonotype has only a few counts. A much larger clone differs by one base, so this may be a read error. The chain is built from TRBV7-3 and TRBJ2-1; 8 bases map to TRBD2. Germline assignment: CDR1 SGHTA and CDR2 FQGTGA. The CDR3 length is 16 residues. In nucleotides, the CDR3 is TGTGCCAGCAGCCCCCCAAGTAGCGGGAATAACAATGAGCAGCTCTTC. Translating gives CASSPPSSGNNNEQLF.

The chain employs TRBV19 and TRBJ1-4, with unresolved D. Looked up from germline, CDR1 is LNHDA and CDR2 is SQIVND (reference sequence). V was trimmed by 6 bases and J by 4 bases, leaving 12 bases between them. The CDR3 is 14 amino acids. CDR3 nucleotides: TGTGCCAGTAGAACACAGTCTCTTAATGAAAAACTGTTTTTT. Translated: CASRTQSLNEKLFF. The full variable domain, with the rest looked up from reference TRBV19 and TRBJ1-4, is DGGITQSPKYLFRKEGQNVTLSCEQNLNHDAMYWYRQDPGQGLRLIYYSQIVNDFQKGDIAEGYSVSREKKESFPLTVTSAQKNPTAFYLCASRTQSLNEKLFFGSGTQLSVL.

The chain couples TRBV5-1 to TRBJ2-3; TRBD2 matches at 9 bases. Germline V gene sequence: CDR1 SGHRS, CDR2 YFSETQ. Trimming cost V 4 bases and J 6 bases; bases outside gene matches: 6. The length of the CDR3 is 14 residues. CDR3: CASSAGLAPDTQYF. The CDR3 DNA reads TGCGCCAGCAGCGCGGGACTAGCTCCCGATACGCAGTATTTT. Combining the CDR3 with reference TRBV5-1 and TRBJ2-3 gives the whole variable domain KAGVTQTPRYLIKTRGQQVTLSCSPISGHRSVSWYQQTPGQGLQFLFEYFSETQRNKGNFPGRFSGRQFSNSRSEMNVSTLELGDSALYLCASSAGLAPDTQYFGPGTRLTVL.

This clonotype came up many times. The chain combines TRBV30 with TRBJ1-5; the match to TRBD1 covers 11 bases. V lost 3 bases to trimming and J lost 0 bases; unmatched junction nucleotides: 4. Germline lookup yields CDR1 GTSNPN and CDR2 SVGIG (reference sequence). The CDR3 contains 16 residues. The CDR3 DNA follows: TGTGCCTGGAGCGCCGGGACAGGGGGTAGCAATCAGCCCCAGCATTTT. This encodes CAWSAGTGGSNQPQHF.

Ten or more counts support this clonotype. V is TRBV11-2 and J is TRBJ2-6; no clear D gene. Germline values: CDR1 SGHAT, CDR2 FQNNGV. This CDR3 is built from 15 residues. Trimming took 5 bases from V and 4 from J, leaving 12 bases between them. This CDR3 reads CASSPQVLGANVLTF. CDR3 DNA: TGTGCCAGCAGCCCCCAGGTCCTCGGGGCCAACGTCCTGACTTTC. The whole variable domain, remainder taken from reference TRBV11-2 and TRBJ2-6, is EAGVAQSPRYKIIEKRQSVAFWCNPISGHATLYWYQQILGQGPKLLIQFQNNGVVDDSQLPKDRFSAERLKGVDSTLKIQPAKLEDSAVYLCASSPQVLGANVLTFGAGSRLTVL.

This clonotype appeared many times. The V gene is TRBV5-4, the J gene TRBJ1-3, with unresolved D. V lost 2 bases and J lost 7, with 10 bases in between. The CDR3 has 13 amino acids. The germline V gene encodes CDR1 SGHNT and CDR2 YYREEE (reference sequence). CDR3 bases: TGTGCCAGCAGCTTTACGGGAGTGAACACCATATATTTT. Amino acid sequence: CASSFTGVNTIYF.

The chain combines TRBV19 with TRBJ2-2; 7 nucleotides align to TRBD1. J was trimmed by 11 bases and V by 6 bases; bases with no gene match: 12. Per germline, CDR1 LNHDA and CDR2 SQIVND (reference sequence). This CDR3 spans 14 amino acids. Here the CDR3 DNA reads TGTGCCAGTAGGTTACAGGGGTCTAAGGTCGAGCTGTTTTTT. Amino acids: CASRLQGSKVELFF.